Only one count was recorded for the clone carrying this TCR beta chain. What it recognizes is unknown. This specimen comes from a study of blood T cells in healthy people across ages. Study-level findings and limits: Long-lived donors exceeded aged donors in naive CD4+ cells and diversity. Without sorted subsets, naive and antigen-experienced compartments could not be conclusively compared.

Trimming shortened V by 1 base and J by 8 bases, and 13 bases separated the two germline ends. CDR3 length equals 14 residues. Looked up from germline, CDR1 is SGDLS and CDR2 is YYNGEE. It was with a sample-barcoded 5' primer and a J-beta primer mix that a second PCR of roughly 6 to 11 cycles was run. TCRdb ran MiXCR on the 5' RACE reads and lists one entry per CDR3 protein. The sample has about 640,000 distinct CDR3 sequences, approximately 59% seen once; the top ten hold 30% to 45%. The sequence was obtained from a man between 60 and 70 years old in good health. This rearrangement joins TRBV9 to TRBJ2-1; D is uncertain. Sequencing was done on a sample of blood. The CDR3, as DNA: TGTGCCAGCAGCGTAAGGACCAAGTCGGATGAGCAGTTCTTC. Amino acids: CASSVRTKSDEQFF.